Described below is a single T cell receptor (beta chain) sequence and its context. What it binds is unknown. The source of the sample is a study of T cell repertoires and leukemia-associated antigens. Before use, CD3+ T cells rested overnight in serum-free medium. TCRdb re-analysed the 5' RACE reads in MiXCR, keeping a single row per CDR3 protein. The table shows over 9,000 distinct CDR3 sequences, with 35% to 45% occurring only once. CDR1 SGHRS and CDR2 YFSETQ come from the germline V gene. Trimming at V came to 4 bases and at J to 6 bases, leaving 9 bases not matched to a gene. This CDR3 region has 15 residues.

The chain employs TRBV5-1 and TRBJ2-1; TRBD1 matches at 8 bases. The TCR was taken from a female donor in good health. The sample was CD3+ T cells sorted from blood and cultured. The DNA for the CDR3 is TGCGCCAGCAGCCCGGACAGGGTCGACTGCAATGAGCAGTTCTTC. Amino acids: CASSPDRVDCNEQFF.